The 21 T cell receptor beta chains reported below all come from one sample, sequenced in a study of T-cell reconstitution after alpha-beta-depleted transplantation in children. Molecular barcoding with unique molecular identifiers was used for the TCRbeta library. One entry per CDR3 protein results from TCRdb running MiXCR on the PCR reads. The sample holds about 540,000 distinct CDR3 sequences, around 16% seen once. The sequencing here drew on PBMCs from the stem cell graft donor, taken from the stem cell graft. These receptors were taken from a human donor who donated a stem cell graft to a child with acute lymphoblastic leukemia.

This clonotype appeared a few times. The chain employs TRBV12-3 or TRBV12-4 and TRBJ2-1, with D tentatively TRBD2 (6 bases). The ends were cut back, 5 bases at V and 7 bases at J, with 15 bases in the middle. The CDR3 has 14 residues. The CDR3 coding sequence is TGTGCCAGCAGTCCCCCGGGGGAGAGGAATGAGCAGTTCTTC. Translated, it gives CASSPPGERNEQFF.

This clonotype occurred a few times. The chain recombines TRBV25-1 with TRBJ2-1; 8 bases are a match to TRBD2. The trim removed 8 bases at V and 6 bases at J, leaving 9 bases unmatched. The germline CDR1 and CDR2 sequences are MGHDK and SYGVNS. The CDR3 runs 14 residues. The CDR3 here is CASESGRILNEQFF. In nucleotides, the CDR3 is TGTGCCAGCGAGAGCGGGAGAATCCTCAATGAGCAGTTCTTC.

This clonotype has just a few counts. The CDR3: CASSRRGTSARQTQYF. The DNA for the CDR3 is TGTGCCAGCAGCCGCAGAGGGACTAGCGCCCGACAGACCCAGTACTTC. The J gene is TRBJ2-5, the V gene TRBV14, with 10 nucleotides matching TRBD2. V shed 4 bases, J shed 6 bases, and the junction held 11 bases outside the gene matches. Germline V lookup: CDR1 SGHDN, CDR2 FVKESK. The CDR3 is 16 residues long.

Only a few counts were recorded for this clonotype. The chain links TRBV29-1 to TRBJ1-1; D is perhaps TRBD1 (5 bases). The CDR3 is made up of 13 amino acids. V lost 5 bases to trimming and J lost 3 bases, with 13 bases between them. Germline values: CDR1 SQVTM, CDR2 ANQGSEA. The CDR3 here is CSVLGGEHTEAFF. Here the CDR3 DNA reads TGCAGCGTTTTGGGGGGAGAACACACTGAAGCTTTCTTT.

This chain uses TRBV11-1 with TRBJ2-1, with D tentatively TRBD1 (6 bases). In germline, CDR1 is SGHAT, CDR2 FQDESV (reference sequence). CDR3 size: 16 residues. Trimming shortened V by 5 bases and J by 4 bases, and 18 bases separated the two germline ends. CDR3 nucleotides: TGTGCCAGCAGCCTTCACAGGGCGCTAATGTACAATGAGCAGTTCTTC. Its protein is CASSLHRALMYNEQFF. Full variable domain (outside the CDR3, taken from reference TRBV11-1 and TRBJ2-1): EAEVAQSPRYKITEKSQAVAFWCDPISGHATLYWYRQILGQGPELLVQFQDESVVDDSQLPKDRFSAERLKGVDSTLKIQPAELGDSAMYLCASSLHRALMYNEQFFGPGTRLTVL.

In this sample, this clonotype turned up a few times. This rearrangement joins TRBV5-6 to TRBJ1-6; D gene unclear. Germline V gene lookup returns CDR1 SGHDT and CDR2 YYEEEE. The V end lost 0 bases, the J end lost 14 bases, and 12 bases lay between the germline ends. The CDR3 runs 13 residues. The CDR3 reads CASSLGPRMTLHF. The CDR3 bases are TGTGCCAGCAGCTTGGGCCCGCGGATGACCCTCCACTTT.

This clonotype was seen a few times. The V and J genes are TRBV20-1 and TRBJ1-5, with 7 bases aligning to TRBD1. J lost 5 bases, V lost 6 bases, and 10 bases had no gene match. The CDR3 contains 14 residues. In germline, CDR1 is DFQATT, CDR2 SNEGSKA (reference sequence). CDR3 coding DNA: TGCAGTGCCAGTATTGGGACAGCGCATCAGCCCCAGCATTTT. Translated: CSASIGTAHQPQHF.

V usage is TRBV12-3 or TRBV12-4 and J usage is TRBJ2-7; D is perhaps TRBD2 (5 bases). CDR3 size: 14 residues. The V end lost 6 bases, the J end lost 2 bases, and 14 bases lay between the germline ends. The chain's CDR3 is CASSRGEAPYEQYF. In DNA form, the CDR3 reads TGTGCCAGCAGCCGGGGAGAGGCTCCCTACGAGCAGTACTTC.

This sequence joins TRBV7-9 and TRBJ2-2; 7 nucleotides agree with TRBD2. The CDR3 runs 15 residues. J was trimmed by 0 bases and V by 3 bases; bases with no gene match: 1. The germline V gene has CDR1 SEHNR and CDR2 FQNEAQ (reference sequence). In nucleotides, the CDR3 is TGTGCCAGCAGCTTTGGACTAGCGAACACCGGGGAGCTGTTTTTT. Its protein is CASSFGLANTGELFF.

This clonotype came up a few times. The chain recombines TRBV5-1 with TRBJ1-2; TRBD1 might be the D (6 bases). Trimming cost V 6 bases and J 8 bases, with 23 bases left between them. The V gene's germline CDR1 is SGHRS and CDR2 YFSETQ. CDR3 length: 15 residues. CDR3 in amino acids: CASMGAAIDRNGYTF. The CDR3 DNA is TGCGCCAGCATGGGGGCGGCTATAGACAGGAACGGCTACACCTTC. Full variable domain (rest looked up from reference TRBV5-1 and TRBJ1-2): KAGVTQTPRYLIKTRGQQVTLSCSPISGHRSVSWYQQTPGQGLQFLFEYFSETQRNKGNFPGRFSGRQFSNSRSEMNVSTLELGDSALYLCASMGAAIDRNGYTFGSGTRLTVV.

The chain couples TRBV29-1 to TRBJ1-2; D not certain. The CDR3 has 15 residues. Germline CDR1 is SQVTM and CDR2 is ANQGSEA. V gave up 0 bases and J gave up 5 bases, with 16 bases separating them. CDR3 sequence: CSVEDSVAATYGYTF. As DNA, the CDR3 is TGCAGCGTTGAAGATAGCGTGGCGGCTACTTATGGCTACACCTTC.

The V gene is TRBV11-2, the J gene TRBJ1-4; D is undetermined. Per the germline V gene, CDR1 is SGHAT and CDR2 is FQNNGV. This CDR3 has 19 amino acids. V shed 4 bases and J shed 1 base, with 22 bases lying between them. The CDR3 DNA follows: TGTGCCAGCAGCTCCTTAGGAAGATGGACGATGGGAACTAATGAAAAACTGTTTTTT. Its translation: CASSSLGRWTMGTNEKLFF.

The chain joins TRBV4-2 to TRBJ2-2; D is uncertain. This CDR3 region has 15 residues. V shed 1 base and J shed 6 bases, with 12 bases lying between them. Germline lookup yields CDR1 LGHNA and CDR2 YNFKEQ. The CDR3 is CASSQVTAGAGELFF. CDR3 DNA: TGTGCCAGCAGCCAAGTTACAGCCGGTGCCGGGGAGCTGTTTTTT.

This clonotype appeared a few times. The chain is built from TRBV4-2 and TRBJ2-7; D ambiguous. Germline CDR1 LGHNA, CDR2 YNFKEQ. This CDR3 comprises 15 residues. V lost 2 bases and J 0 bases, leaving 11 bases between the germline ends. The CDR3 DNA reads as TGTGCCAGCAGCCAAAGTTTGGGAACCTCCTACGAGCAGTACTTC. The encoded protein is CASSQSLGTSYEQYF.

There are a few counts of this clonotype. The chain has TRBV20-1 and TRBJ2-1; 7 bases are shared with TRBD2. The V gene's germline CDR1 is DFQATT and CDR2 SNEGSKA (reference sequence). The junction had 10 bases not matched to a gene; V was cut back by 4 bases and J by 7 bases. The CDR3 runs to 14 residues. CDR3: CSATSGTRGNEQFF. The DNA of the CDR3 is TGCAGTGCTACTAGCGGAACCCGAGGGAATGAGCAGTTCTTC.

The chain employs TRBV29-1 and TRBJ1-6, with TRBD1 identical over 10 bases. Germline assignment: CDR1 SQVTM and CDR2 ANQGSEA. The J segment lost 9 bases and the V segment lost 5 bases, leaving 4 bases of the junction unmatched. The CDR3 is 13 amino acids. The CDR3 DNA reads TGCAGCGTTTTGACAGGGGGCGGTTCACCCCTCCACTTT. Amino acid sequence: CSVLTGGGSPLHF.

The J gene is TRBJ2-5, the V gene TRBV3-1, with 9 bases aligning to TRBD2. This CDR3 comprises 15 residues. V lost 3 bases to trimming and J lost 3 bases; unmatched junction nucleotides: 5. Germline CDR1 and CDR2: LGHDT and YNNKEL (reference sequence). CDR3 loop: CASSQTAGGKETQYF. The CDR3 nucleotides read TGTGCCAGCAGCCAGACAGCGGGAGGCAAAGAGACCCAGTACTTC.

The chain joins TRBV10-2 to TRBJ2-3; the match to TRBD2 covers 8 bases. Germline V gene lookup returns CDR1 WSHSY and CDR2 SAAADI. Unmatched junction bases numbered 10, after V lost 7 bases and J lost 4 bases. This CDR3 spans 15 amino acids. This CDR3 is CASTGLASGADTQYF. CDR3 nucleotides: TGCGCCAGCACCGGACTAGCATCGGGCGCAGATACGCAGTATTTT.

A few counts support this clonotype. The chain uses TRBV5-1 and TRBJ2-1, with 11 bases matching TRBD2. Germline CDR1 and CDR2: SGHRS and YFSETQ. The CDR3 length is 17 residues. V trimming: 4 bases; J trimming: 2 bases; junction bases outside the gene matches: 8. The CDR3 DNA follows: TGCGCCAGCAGCCGGACCATAGCGGGAGGGACCTACAATGAGCAGTTCTTC. Translated: CASSRTIAGGTYNEQFF.

This clonotype occurred many times. The CDR3 nucleotides are TGTGCCAGCAGCTTAACCCCGGACAGGATGAACACTGAAGCTTTCTTT. Translated, it gives CASSLTPDRMNTEAFF. The chain is built from TRBV7-3 and TRBJ1-1; 7 nucleotides agree with TRBD1. Losses at the gene ends were 0 bases for V and 0 bases for J; bases not matched to a gene: 4. The germline V gene encodes CDR1 SGHTA and CDR2 FQGTGA. This CDR3 is 16 amino acids long.

This clonotype occurred a few times. Here the CDR3 reads CSVGGTGEQYF. CDR3 nucleotide sequence: TGCAGCGTCGGAGGGACCGGCGAGCAGTACTTC. The rearrangement links TRBV29-1 to TRBJ2-7; maybe TRBD2 (6 bases). The germline gives CDR1 SQVTM, CDR2 ANQGSEA. CDR3 length: 11 amino acids. V was trimmed by 6 bases and J by 6 bases, leaving 12 bases between them.